Shown below are 19 T cell receptor beta chains from a single sample sequenced in a study of regulatory T cells in long-lasting Graves disease. Noted time point: newly diagnosed GD, antithyroid drugs for less than 3 months. RNA from PBMCs was the source of the TCR library. Both iRepertoire HTBI primers and Arm-PCR of CDR3 regions were used to build the TCR beta libraries. Via MiXCR, TCRdb re-called the multiplex PCR reads, giving one row per CDR3 protein. The table shows hundreds of thousands of distinct CDR3 sequences, with about 16% occurring only once. These same data were also listed under a study on T cells in Graves' hyperthyroidism and ophthalmopathy.

The material sequenced was peripheral blood mononuclear cells (PBMCs), taken at new diagnosis, from a patient treated with antithyroid drugs. The receptors originated from a woman aged 40 to 65 with Graves disease.

This clonotype was counted many times. This rearrangement joins TRBV28 to TRBJ1-5; 8 nucleotides align to TRBD1. CDR1 is MDHEN and CDR2 is SYDVKM in the germline V gene. J lost 6 bases, V lost 4 bases, and 8 bases had no gene match. CDR3 size: 15 residues. This CDR3 is CASSWGTGITQPQHF. The CDR3, as DNA: TGTGCCAGCAGTTGGGGGACAGGAATAACTCAGCCCCAGCATTTT.

This clonotype was found many times. This rearrangement joins TRBV2 to TRBJ1-2; 7 nucleotides line up with TRBD1. CDR3 length: 12 amino acids. V lost 8 bases to trimming and J lost 5 bases; unmatched junction nucleotides: 5. Germline V gene data show CDR1 as SNHLY and CDR2 as FYNNEI. The CDR3 loop is CASWGQQYGYTF. DNA of the CDR3: TGTGCCAGCTGGGGACAGCAATATGGCTACACCTTC.

This clonotype was detected ten times or more. The chain is built from TRBV12-3 or TRBV12-4 and TRBJ1-2; D is unresolved. The CDR3 runs 15 residues. Trimming removed 6 bases from V and 5 bases from J, with 19 bases in between. The CDR3 loop reads CASRPSRGYWYGYTF. The CDR3 DNA sequence: TGTGCCAGCAGACCCAGTCGAGGCTATTGGTATGGCTACACCTTC.

This clonotype showed up many times. The chain uses TRBV30 and TRBJ2-1, with 10 bases fitting TRBD1. Germline V gives CDR1 GTSNPN, CDR2 SVGIG (reference sequence). CDR3 length equals 15 residues. V lost 1 base to trimming and J lost 9 bases; unmatched junction nucleotides: 9. DNA of the CDR3: TGTGCCTGGAGTGCCCGACCGGGACAGGGGACTGAGCAGTTCTTC. Translating it yields CAWSARPGQGTEQFF.

This clonotype showed up many times. The rearrangement links TRBV20-1 to TRBJ2-1; D is unresolved. V lost 6 bases and J 2 bases, leaving 11 bases between the germline ends. This CDR3 comprises 13 residues. Germline lookup yields CDR1 DFQATT and CDR2 SNEGSKA (reference sequence). CDR3 nucleotides: TGCAGTGCCTCCCGACCGACCTACAATGAGCAGTTCTTC. Amino acids: CSASRPTYNEQFF.

The count of this clonotype is one. A read error likely explains this, since a far larger clone differs by one base. The V gene is TRBV7-8, the J gene TRBJ1-5; D not certain. This CDR3 comprises 15 residues. Deletions cut 7 bases from V and 6 bases from J, with 19 bases between. Germline values: CDR1 SGHVS, CDR2 FQNEAQ. The CDR3 region is CASNLGGSPGQPQHF. The CDR3 bases are TGTGCCAGCAATCTCGGTGGCAGTCCGGGTCAGCCCCAGCATTTT.

This clonotype was detected a few times. The chain links TRBV3-1 to TRBJ2-3; 13 bases map to TRBD2. V lost 4 bases to trimming and J lost 0 bases; unmatched junction nucleotides: 7. The CDR3 has 18 amino acids. Germline V CDR1 and CDR2: LGHDT, YNNKEL (reference sequence). The CDR3 coding sequence is TGTGCCAGCAGCCGGACTAGCGGGGGACCAGTTAGCACAGATACGCAGTATTTT. It is translated as CASSRTSGGPVSTDTQYF.

The table lists this clonotype with many counts. DNA of the CDR3: TGTGCCAGCAGTGAAGCGCTTCTGAGAGATACGCAGTATTTT. This codes for CASSEALLRDTQYF. The chain combines TRBV6-1 with TRBJ2-3; D is unclear. V lost 0 bases and J lost 5, with 9 bases in between. Per the germline V gene, CDR1 is MNHNS and CDR2 is SASEGT. The CDR3 length is 14 residues.

At least ten counts were recorded for this clonotype. This chain connects TRBV6-5 to TRBJ1-1; D remains unclear. The germline V gene has CDR1 MNHEY and CDR2 SVGAGI. The CDR3 is 14 amino acids. V lost 2 bases and J lost 0, with 7 bases in between. Here the CDR3 reads CASSYGRLNTEAFF. DNA for the CDR3: TGTGCCAGCAGTTACGGGAGGTTGAACACTGAAGCTTTCTTT.

The rearrangement joins TRBV5-8 to TRBJ2-7, with 10 positions matching TRBD1. V lost 6 bases and J lost 2; bases outside the gene matches: 14. CDR1 SGHTS and CDR2 YDEGEE come from the germline V gene. The CDR3 sequence is 17 residues long. The CDR3 DNA reads TGTGCCAGCACCCTCCTCGGGACAGGGGATGTGGCCTACGAGCAGTACTTC. Translating gives CASTLLGTGDVAYEQYF.

At least ten counts were recorded for this clonotype. The J gene is TRBJ2-5, the V gene TRBV12-3 or TRBV12-4; perhaps TRBD2 as D (6 bases). V was trimmed by 3 bases and J by 3 bases, leaving 11 bases between them. The CDR3 is made up of 14 amino acids. CDR3 DNA: TGTGCCAGCAGTTTCGGGGGTATGAAAGAGACCCAGTACTTC. Translating gives CASSFGGMKETQYF.

The table lists this clonotype with many counts. The genes are TRBV2 and TRBJ1-5; D gene uncertain. The CDR3 consists of 14 residues. V shed 6 bases and J shed 3 bases, with 12 bases lying between them. Looked up from germline, CDR1 is SNHLY and CDR2 is FYNNEI. The CDR3 sequence: CASSLAGINQPQHF. CDR3 bases: TGTGCCAGCAGCTTGGCCGGGATCAATCAGCCCCAGCATTTT.

V gene TRBV19 combines with J gene TRBJ2-5; no clear D. This CDR3 has 14 amino acids. Looked up from germline, CDR1 is LNHDA and CDR2 is SQIVND (reference sequence). Trimming stripped 1 base from V and 3 bases from J, with 9 bases between. The CDR3: CASSIGSQEETQYF. Written as DNA, the CDR3 is TGTGCCAGTAGTATAGGGTCCCAGGAAGAGACCCAGTACTTC.

This clonotype was found a few times. The rearrangement joins TRBV5-1 to TRBJ1-2, with D possibly being TRBD1 (6 bases). The germline CDR1 and CDR2 sequences are SGHRS and YFSETQ. This CDR3 region has 14 residues. V was shortened by 0 bases and J by 4 bases, with 10 bases between the two germline ends. This chain's CDR3 is CASSLETGFYGYTF. Written as DNA, the CDR3 is TGCGCCAGCAGCTTGGAAACAGGGTTCTATGGCTACACCTTC.

This chain joins TRBV5-1 and TRBJ2-1; maybe TRBD1 (5 bases). V dropped 0 bases and J dropped 5 bases, with 15 bases sitting between them. Germline CDR1 SGHRS, CDR2 YFSETQ. This CDR3 is built from 16 residues. The CDR3 DNA reads as TGCGCCAGCAGCTTGGAGGGGCCCGGCTACAACAATGAGCAGTTCTTC. Protein sequence: CASSLEGPGYNNEQFF.

This clonotype was observed a few times. At one boundary the junction diverges from the germline segment, which might be a read error. The chain has TRBV5-1 and TRBJ1-2; 12 bases align to TRBD1. CDR3 length equals 16 residues. Germline CDR1 is SGHRS and CDR2 is YFSETQ. In DNA, the CDR3 is TGCGCCAGCAGCTCCCAGTCCGGGACAGGGGGCAGTGGCTGCACCTTC. Amino acid sequence: CASSSQSGTGGSGCTF.

This clonotype turned up a few times. The chain couples TRBV12-3 or TRBV12-4 to TRBJ2-7; TRBD2 might be the D (6 bases). V lost 3 bases and J lost 6, with 9 bases in between. CDR3 length: 12 amino acids. Here the CDR3 reads CASSFRRGEQYF. CDR3 coding DNA: TGTGCCAGCAGTTTCCGGAGGGGCGAGCAGTACTTC.

The chain has TRBV7-3 and TRBJ2-2; 11 nucleotides line up with TRBD2. Germline V gene data show CDR1 as SGHTA and CDR2 as FQGTGA. The length of the CDR3 is 19 residues. J gave up 1 base and V 5 bases, and 12 bases lay outside the gene matches. The DNA of the CDR3 is TGTGCCAGCAGCCCGACTAGCGGGGTGCGTTATAAGAACACCGGGGAGCTGTTTTTT. Translated: CASSPTSGVRYKNTGELFF.

This clonotype was seen a handful of times. The rearrangement joins TRBV11-2 to TRBJ2-7; D assignment may be TRBD1 or TRBD2 (5 bases each). This CDR3 is built from 12 residues. The V end lost 5 bases, the J end lost 5 bases, and 10 bases lay between the germline ends. Germline-derived CDR1 and CDR2 are SGHAT and FQNNGV. In DNA form, the CDR3 reads TGTGCCAGCAGCCGGGACCGCCACGAGCAGTACTTC. It codes for CASSRDRHEQYF.